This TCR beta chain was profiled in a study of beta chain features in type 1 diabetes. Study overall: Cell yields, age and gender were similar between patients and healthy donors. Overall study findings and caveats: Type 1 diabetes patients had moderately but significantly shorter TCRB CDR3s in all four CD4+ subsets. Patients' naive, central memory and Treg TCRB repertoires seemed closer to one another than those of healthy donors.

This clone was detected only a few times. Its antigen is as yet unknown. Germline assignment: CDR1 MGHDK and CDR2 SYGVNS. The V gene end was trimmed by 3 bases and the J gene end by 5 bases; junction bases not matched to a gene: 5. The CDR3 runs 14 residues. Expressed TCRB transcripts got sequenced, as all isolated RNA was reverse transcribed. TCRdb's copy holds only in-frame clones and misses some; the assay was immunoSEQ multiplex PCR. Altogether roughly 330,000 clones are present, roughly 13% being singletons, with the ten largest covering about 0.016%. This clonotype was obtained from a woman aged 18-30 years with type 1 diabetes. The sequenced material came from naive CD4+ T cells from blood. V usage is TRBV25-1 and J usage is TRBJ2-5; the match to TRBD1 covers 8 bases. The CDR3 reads CASSDNRGTETQYF. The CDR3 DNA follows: TGTGCCAGCAGTGACAACAGGGGGACGGAGACCCAGTACTTC.